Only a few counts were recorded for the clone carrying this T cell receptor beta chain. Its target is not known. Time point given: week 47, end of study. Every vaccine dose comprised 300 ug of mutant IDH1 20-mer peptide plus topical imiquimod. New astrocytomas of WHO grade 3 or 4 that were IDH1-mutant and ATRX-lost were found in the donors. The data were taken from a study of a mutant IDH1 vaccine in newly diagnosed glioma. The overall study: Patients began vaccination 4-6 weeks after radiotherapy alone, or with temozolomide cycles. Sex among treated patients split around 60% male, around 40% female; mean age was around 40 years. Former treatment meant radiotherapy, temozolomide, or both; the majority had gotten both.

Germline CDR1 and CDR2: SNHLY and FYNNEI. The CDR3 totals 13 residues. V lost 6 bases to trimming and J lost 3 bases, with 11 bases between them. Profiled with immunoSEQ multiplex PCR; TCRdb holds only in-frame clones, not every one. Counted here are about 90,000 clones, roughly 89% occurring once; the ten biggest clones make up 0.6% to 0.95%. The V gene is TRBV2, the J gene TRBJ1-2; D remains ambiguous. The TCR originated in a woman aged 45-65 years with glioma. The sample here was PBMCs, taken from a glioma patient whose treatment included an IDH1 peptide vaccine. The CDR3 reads CASRGDDHYGYTF. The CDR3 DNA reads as TGTGCCAGCAGGGGCGACGATCACTATGGCTACACCTTC.